This is a list of T cell receptor beta chains from one sample in a study of blood T cell repertoires in COVID-19. The table came from immunoSEQ multiplex PCR; TCRdb's copy has only in-frame clones and leaves some out. In the table there are 160,000 or so clones, over 75% of which are singletons. Material: PBMCs or T cells enriched from blood (not recorded which). The receptors here all came from a man aged 35 to 55 who had recovered from COVID-19. Each CDR3 is given with its conserved first and last residue. Fields, in order: D gene, V gene, J gene, clone size, CDR3 protein, CDR3 DNA. A D gene is named only where the DNA matches it firmly. Clone size is stated in some rows and not others, as once, few, many or a class when expanded.

D: .; V: TRBV24-1; J: TRBJ1-2; size: few; CDR3: CATSDLEGRNYGYTF; DNA: TGTGCCACCAGTGATTTAGAGGGGAGGAACTATGGCTACACCTTC
D: .; V: TRBV3-1/TRBV3-2; J: TRBJ2-5; size: few; CDR3: CASSQEGQFVGETQYF; DNA: TGTGCCAGCAGCCAAGAGGGGCAATTCGTGGGGGAGACCCAGTACTTC
D: .; V: TRBV3-1/TRBV3-2; J: TRBJ1-2; size: .; CDR3: CASGLTTGASNYGYTF; DNA: TGTGCCAGCGGGCTCACTACTGGGGCCTCAAACTATGGCTACACCTTC
D: .; V: TRBV7-3; J: TRBJ1-1; size: .; CDR3: CASSLEANTEAFF; DNA: TGTGCCAGCAGCTTAGAGGCGAACACTGAAGCTTTCTTT
D: .; V: TRBV5-6; J: TRBJ1-5; size: .; CDR3: CASSLWGREGSQPQHF; DNA: TGTGCCAGCAGCTTGTGGGGGCGCGAAGGGAGTCAGCCCCAGCATTTT
D: TRBD1; V: TRBV7-2; J: TRBJ2-1; size: .; CDR3: CASSYRTGITYNEQFF; DNA: TGTGCCAGCAGCTACCGGACAGGGATCACCTACAATGAGCAGTTCTTC
D: TRBD2; V: TRBV25-1; J: TRBJ2-3; size: once; CDR3: CASRPSGGRGLRTDTQYF; DNA: TGTGCCAGCAGACCTAGCGGGGGGCGAGGGCTTCGCACAGATACGCAGTATTTT
D: TRBD1; V: TRBV10-1; J: TRBJ2-1; size: .; CDR3: CASSEEGAASYNEQFF; DNA: TGCGCCAGCAGTGAGGAGGGGGCAGCCTCCTACAATGAGCAGTTCTTC
D: .; V: TRBV5-1; J: TRBJ2-1; size: .; CDR3: CASSLGRAAGNEQFF; DNA: TGCGCCAGCAGCTTGGGTCGGGCAGCAGGGAATGAGCAGTTCTTC
D: .; V: TRBV29-1; J: TRBJ2-5; size: .; CDR3: CSVGSRGVGTQYF; DNA: TGCAGCGTCGGATCTAGGGGCGTCGGGACCCAGTACTTC
D: .; V: TRBV7-6; J: TRBJ1-4; size: .; CDR3: CASSLELVGGANEKLFF; DNA: TGTGCCAGCAGCTTAGAACTGGTGGGAGGGGCTAATGAAAAACTGTTTTTT
D: TRBD1; V: TRBV3-1/TRBV3-2; J: TRBJ1-4; size: .; CDR3: CASSHVLDRGGEKLFF; DNA: TGTGCCAGCAGCCATGTTCTGGACAGGGGAGGAGAAAAACTGTTTTTT
D: TRBD1; V: TRBV2; J: TRBJ2-2; size: few; CDR3: CASSEGTGITGELFF; DNA: TGTGCCAGCAGTGAAGGGACAGGAATTACCGGGGAGCTGTTTTTT
D: TRBD2; V: TRBV4-1; J: TRBJ2-2; size: once; CDR3: CASSQDLKRTSGGPNTGELFF; DNA: TGCGCCAGCAGCCAAGATCTCAAGAGAACTAGCGGGGGGCCGAACACCGGGGAGCTGTTTTTT
D: TRBD2; V: TRBV4-1; J: TRBJ2-1; size: .; CDR3: CASSQDPMQRGTSYNEQFF; DNA: TGCGCCAGCAGCCAAGATCCGATGCAGCGGGGGACCTCCTACAATGAGCAGTTCTTC
D: .; V: TRBV2; J: TRBJ1-5; size: few; CDR3: CASSATSGGQGPQHF; DNA: TGTGCCAGCAGTGCAACCAGCGGGGGCCAGGGGCCCCAGCATTTT
D: TRBD1; V: TRBV5-1; J: TRBJ1-1; size: .; CDR3: CASSGGTGARFTEAFF; DNA: TGCGCCAGCAGCGGGGGGACAGGGGCCCGTTTCACTGAAGCTTTCTTT
D: TRBD2; V: TRBV11-3; J: TRBJ2-1; size: once; CDR3: CASSLDQTSGEDEQFF; DNA: TGTGCCAGCAGCTTAGACCAGACTAGCGGGGAGGATGAGCAGTTCTTC
D: .; V: TRBV3-1/TRBV3-2; J: TRBJ1-5; size: .; CDR3: CASSQGDTRPQHF; DNA: TGTGCCAGCAGCCAAGGGGACACGCGGCCCCAGCATTTT
D: TRBD2; V: TRBV2; J: TRBJ2-5; size: .; CDR3: CASSYTSGQETQYF; DNA: TGTGCCAGCAGTTATACTAGCGGCCAAGAGACCCAGTACTTC
D: .; V: TRBV2; J: TRBJ1-4; size: few; CDR3: CASTVRVAANEKLFF; DNA: TGTGCCAGCACCGTCCGGGTCGCCGCTAATGAAAAACTGTTTTTT
D: TRBD1; V: TRBV7-9; J: TRBJ2-1; size: .; CDR3: CASSLDRTGEIWQFF; DNA: TGTGCCAGCAGCTTAGATCGGACAGGGGAAATTTGGCAGTTCTTC
D: .; V: TRBV3-1/TRBV3-2; J: TRBJ1-2; size: .; CDR3: CASSLGRADGYTF; DNA: TGTGCCAGCAGCCTCGGGCGGGCCGATGGCTACACCTTC
D: .; V: TRBV5-8; J: TRBJ2-6; size: .; CDR3: CASSLDRGGIRGANVLTF; DNA: TGTGCCAGCAGCTTGGACCGGGGAGGAATTAGGGGGGCCAACGTCCTGACTTTC
D: .; V: TRBV2; J: TRBJ1-4; size: .; CDR3: CASLANEKLFF; DNA: TGTGCCAGCCTAGCGAATGAAAAACTGTTTTTT
D: .; V: TRBV7-9; J: TRBJ2-5; size: .; CDR3: CASSPGVTQYF; DNA: TGTGCCAGCAGCCCCGGTGTGACCCAGTACTTC
D: .; V: TRBV30; J: TRBJ2-7; size: .; CDR3: CAWAKQGMNEQYF; DNA: TGTGCCTGGGCAAAGCAGGGTATGAACGAGCAGTACTTC
D: .; V: TRBV5-8; J: TRBJ1-5; size: .; CDR3: CASSATWLINQPQHF; DNA: TGTGCCAGCAGCGCAACTTGGTTGATCAATCAGCCCCAGCATTTT
D: TRBD1; V: TRBV3-1/TRBV3-2; J: TRBJ2-2; size: .; CDR3: CASSQARTGIAYTGELFF; DNA: TGTGCCAGCAGCCAAGCCCGGACAGGGATAGCGTACACCGGGGAGCTGTTTTTT
D: TRBD1; V: TRBV29-1; J: TRBJ1-2; size: few; CDR3: CSVRRGERDGYTF; DNA: TGCAGCGTCCGCAGGGGGGAACGGGATGGCTACACCTTC